These 30 T cell receptor beta chains originate from one sample sequenced in a study of shared clonotypes between healthy human individuals. Positively selected for CCR7, the CD45RO-negative cells used as naive CD8 cells excluded terminally differentiated effector memory CD45RA+ cells. The data were produced by immunoSEQ multiplex PCR, yet TCRdb's version contains in-frame clones alone and is incomplete. The sample shows about 2 million clones, roughly 95% of them seen only once. Sequences were obtained from naive CD8+ T cells sorted from blood. The receptors originated from a man between 18 and 35 years old in good health.

The rearrangement links TRBV9 to TRBJ2-1; D is perhaps TRBD2 (6 bases). The germline V and J ends were trimmed by 0 bases and 0 bases, with 10 bases remaining between them. The CDR3 consists of 16 residues. From germline, CDR1 is SGDLS and CDR2 YYNGEE. The chain's CDR3 is CASSVDGRVSYNEQFF. CDR3 DNA sequence: TGTGCCAGCAGCGTAGACGGGAGAGTCTCCTACAATGAGCAGTTCTTC.

V usage is TRBV30 and J usage is TRBJ2-7; 10 nucleotides match TRBD1. Germline V gene lookup returns CDR1 GTSNPN and CDR2 SVGIG (reference sequence). The CDR3 covers 13 residues. The V and J ends lost 6 bases and 3 bases, in that order; junction bases with no gene match: 5. CDR3 bases: TGTGCCTGTTACCGGACAGGGGGCTACGAGCAGTACTTC. This codes for CACYRTGGYEQYF.

Notes on this clone: Other DNA sequences from this sample encode an identical CDR3 as well. The chain joins TRBV6-5 to TRBJ1-1; D unresolved. V dropped 2 bases and J dropped 5 bases, with 9 bases sitting between them. The CDR3 sequence is 13 residues long. Germline V lookup: CDR1 MNHEY, CDR2 SVGAGI. The DNA for the CDR3 is TGTGCCAGCAGTTACGGGCGGGGAACTGAAGCTTTCTTT. Residues: CASSYGRGTEAFF.

The sample holds one count of this clone. This chain uses TRBV7-9 with TRBJ1-1, with 11 nucleotides matching TRBD1. Looked up from germline, CDR1 is SEHNR and CDR2 is FQNEAQ (reference sequence). J lost 6 bases, V lost 5 bases, and 8 bases had no gene match. The CDR3 extends over 15 amino acids. CDR3 bases: TGTGCCAGCAGCCCCCGGACAGGGGGCATGCCTGAAGCTTTCTTT. Translating it yields CASSPRTGGMPEAFF.

This clone was found once. V usage is TRBV27 and J usage is TRBJ1-1, with D uncertain. Per the germline V gene, CDR1 is MNHEY and CDR2 is SMNVEV (reference sequence). V was trimmed by 6 bases and J by 4 bases, leaving 12 bases between them. This CDR3 spans 13 amino acids. The CDR3 loop reads CASRLIEGTEAFF. Written as DNA, the CDR3 is TGTGCCAGCAGACTTATCGAGGGCACTGAAGCTTTCTTT.

V usage is TRBV11-1 and J usage is TRBJ2-7, with D maybe TRBD2 (5 bases). V was pared by 5 bases and J by 0 bases, with 11 bases between. The length of the CDR3 is 14 residues. The germline V gene encodes CDR1 SGHAT and CDR2 FQDESV (reference sequence). The CDR3 region is CASSPDGNSYEQYF. CDR3 DNA sequence: TGTGCCAGCAGCCCGGACGGGAACTCCTACGAGCAGTACTTC.

The chain combines TRBV5-6 with TRBJ1-1; 12 bases fit TRBD1. This CDR3 has 16 amino acids. V lost 4 bases, J lost 3 bases, and 7 bases stayed unmatched. Germline V lookup: CDR1 SGHDT, CDR2 YYEEEE. The CDR3 bases are TGTGCCAGCAGCGGGGGACAGGGGGCCGGGGACACTGAAGCTTTCTTT. Amino acids: CASSGGQGAGDTEAFF.

V and J are TRBV25-1 and TRBJ2-1; tentative D call: TRBD1 (6 bases). This CDR3 is 13 amino acids long. Between the trimmed V and J ends, which lost 8 bases and 4 bases, there was a span of 12 bases. CDR1 and CDR2 from the germline V gene are MGHDK and SYGVNS. This chain's CDR3 is CASSRGSYNEQFF. The CDR3 DNA follows: TGTGCCAGCTCCAGGGGCTCATACAATGAGCAGTTCTTC.

This sequence joins TRBV30 and TRBJ1-6, with unresolved D. The CDR3 extends over 14 amino acids. From germline, CDR1 is GTSNPN and CDR2 SVGIG (reference sequence). V lost 5 bases to trimming and J lost 3 bases, with 11 bases between them. DNA of the CDR3: TGTGCCTGGGGGGTCGAAAACTATAATTCACCCCTCCACTTT. It is translated as CAWGVENYNSPLHF.

This clone occurred once. The genes are TRBV6-4 and TRBJ1-1; no reliable D call. Trimming stripped 0 bases from V and 3 bases from J, with 11 bases between. Looked up from germline, CDR1 is MRHNA and CDR2 is SNTAGT. This CDR3 has 15 amino acids. In DNA form, the CDR3 reads TGTGCCAGCAGTGACTCGAGGCTATTGTACACTGAAGCTTTCTTT. Translating it yields CASSDSRLLYTEAFF.

V is TRBV7-9 and J is TRBJ1-1; D is possibly TRBD1 (5 bases). CDR1 SEHNR and CDR2 FQNEAQ come from the germline V gene (reference sequence). The V end lost 1 base, the J end lost 5 bases, and 14 bases lay between the germline ends. This CDR3 spans 15 amino acids. The CDR3: CASSLGWGEETEAFF. In DNA, the CDR3 is TGTGCCAGCAGCTTAGGTTGGGGGGAAGAGACTGAAGCTTTCTTT.

The chain couples TRBV29-1 to TRBJ2-3; the D gene is possibly TRBD1 (5 bases). This CDR3 contains 15 residues. Trimming took 0 bases from V and 2 from J, leaving 12 bases between them. Germline CDR1 is SQVTM and CDR2 is ANQGSEA. In DNA form, the CDR3 reads TGCAGCGTTGAAGATCAAGGGGCACACACAGATACGCAGTATTTT. As protein: CSVEDQGAHTDTQYF.

The V and J genes are TRBV19 and TRBJ2-1; 10 nucleotides match TRBD2. The length of the CDR3 is 15 residues. Germline CDR1 is LNHDA and CDR2 is SQIVND (reference sequence). V shed 4 bases and J 6 bases; nucleotides not matched to a gene: 6. CDR3 bases: TGTGCCAGTAGTACGTTAGCGGGGGGTATCAATGAGCAGTTCTTC. As protein: CASSTLAGGINEQFF.

The gene calls are TRBV10-1 and TRBJ2-5; D uncertain. Between the trimmed V and J ends, which lost 1 base and 2 bases, there was a span of 11 bases. CDR1 and CDR2 from the germline V gene are WNHNN and SYGVQD (reference sequence). This CDR3 has 15 residues. The CDR3 sequence: CASSEYPGPQETQYF. The CDR3 coding sequence is TGCGCCAGCAGTGAGTATCCAGGACCGCAAGAGACCCAGTACTTC.

The DNA for the CDR3 is TGTGCCAGCAGCGAGAGGTCAGAGCACTACGAGCAGTACTTC. Protein: CASSERSEHYEQYF. V usage is TRBV9 and J usage is TRBJ2-7; no reliable D call. V lost 3 bases to trimming and J lost 3 bases, with 13 bases between them. In germline, CDR1 is SGDLS, CDR2 YYNGEE. CDR3 size: 14 residues.

The CDR3 loop is CSASGTGGYTF. DNA of the CDR3: TGCAGTGCTTCCGGGACGGGGGGCTACACCTTC. The chain joins TRBV20-1 to TRBJ1-2, with D possibly TRBD1 on 5 matching bases. The CDR3 spans 11 residues. Germline CDR1 reads DFQATT; CDR2 reads SNEGSKA (reference sequence). V dropped 5 bases and J dropped 8 bases, with 12 bases sitting between them.

The chain is built from TRBV19 and TRBJ1-1; 8 positions match TRBD1. J lost 2 bases, V lost 6 bases, and 5 bases had no gene match. Germline lookup yields CDR1 LNHDA and CDR2 SQIVND (reference sequence). The CDR3 consists of 14 residues. The DNA of the CDR3 is TGTGCCAGTAGGGGACAGGCACGTAACACTGAAGCTTTCTTT. Protein sequence: CASRGQARNTEAFF.

This clone was observed once. The chain has TRBV4-3 and TRBJ2-1, with 7 bases identical to TRBD1. The CDR3 runs 17 residues. CDR1 and CDR2 (germline): LGHNA, YSLEER. Unmatched junction bases numbered 7, after V lost 0 bases and J lost 2 bases. The CDR3 region has the DNA TGCGCCAGCAGCCAAGATAGGGGCACAGGGGCCTACAATGAGCAGTTCTTC. Protein sequence: CASSQDRGTGAYNEQFF.

The sample holds a few counts of this clone. This chain links TRBV27 with TRBJ2-1, with a possible D match to TRBD2 (5 bases). CDR3 length equals 16 residues. The V and J ends lost 1 base and 0 bases respectively, with 10 bases between them. CDR1 and CDR2 (germline): MNHEY, SMNVEV (reference sequence). The CDR3 nucleotides read TGTGCCAGCAGTTTATTTTCGGGGAGCTCCTACAATGAGCAGTTCTTC. The encoded protein is CASSLFSGSSYNEQFF.

The V call is TRBV4-3, the J call TRBJ2-3, with D possibly matching TRBD2 (5 bases). This CDR3 is 14 amino acids long. V lost 0 bases and J lost 4, with 8 bases in between. Germline CDR1 LGHNA, CDR2 YSLEER. The CDR3 is CASSQDGSSDTQYF. Written as DNA, the CDR3 is TGCGCCAGCAGCCAAGATGGGAGTTCAGATACGCAGTATTTT.

This sequence joins TRBV2 and TRBJ2-1, with 7 bases matching TRBD2. V trimming: 3 bases; J trimming: 8 bases; junction bases outside the gene matches: 7. CDR1 SNHLY and CDR2 FYNNEI come from the germline V gene. The CDR3 has 14 amino acids. The CDR3 DNA reads TGTGCCAGCAGTGATAGATGGGAGGGCGATGAGCAGTTCTTC. Its protein is CASSDRWEGDEQFF.

The rearrangement links TRBV9 to TRBJ2-6, with D perhaps matching TRBD1 (6 bases). Germline assignment: CDR1 SGDLS and CDR2 YYNGEE. Trimming removed 0 bases at V and 0 bases at J, with 13 bases between. There are 18 residues in the CDR3. CDR3 nucleotides: TGTGCCAGCAGCGTAGATCCAGGGGTAGGCTCTGGGGCCAACGTCCTGACTTTC. Translation gives CASSVDPGVGSGANVLTF.

V and J are TRBV7-9 and TRBJ2-4, with 11 positions matching TRBD2. Unmatched junction bases numbered 3, after V lost 4 bases and J lost 4 bases. Per germline, CDR1 SEHNR and CDR2 FQNEAQ (reference sequence). The CDR3 spans 15 residues. CDR3 sequence: CASSSGTSGKNIQYF. CDR3 bases: TGTGCCAGCAGCTCCGGGACTAGCGGAAAAAACATTCAGTACTTC. The whole variable domain, filled in from reference TRBV7-9 and TRBJ2-4, reads DTGVSQNPRHKITKRGQNVTFRCDPISEHNRLYWYRQTLGQGPEFLTYFQNEAQLEKSRLLSDRFSAERPKGSFSTLEIQRTEQGDSAMYLCASSSGTSGKNIQYFGAGTRLSVL.

This clone appeared once. The chain is built from TRBV7-6 and TRBJ2-1, with 10 bases lining up with TRBD2. Germline V CDR1 and CDR2: SGHVS, FNYEAQ. V shed 5 bases and J 8 bases; nucleotides not matched to a gene: 9. The CDR3 length is 15 residues. The CDR3 bases are TGTGCCAGCAGCCCCTTGGGACTAGCGACCGATGAGCAGTTCTTC. This gives the protein CASSPLGLATDEQFF.

Concerning this clone itself: This same CDR3 is encoded by further DNA sequences in the sample. This rearrangement joins TRBV6-5 to TRBJ2-2; D is uncertain. V was shortened by 3 bases and J by 8 bases, with 7 bases between the two germline ends. This CDR3 is 12 amino acids long. Germline V CDR1 and CDR2: MNHEY, SVGAGI. The CDR3: CASSYRTGELFF. The CDR3 coding sequence is TGTGCCAGCAGTTATAGAACTGGGGAGCTGTTTTTT.

V and J are TRBV25-1 and TRBJ2-1; D is unresolved. V was cut by 1 base and J by 10 bases, with 5 bases left in between. The V gene's germline CDR1 is MGHDK and CDR2 SYGVNS. The CDR3 covers 11 residues. The CDR3 sequence is CASSEFNEQFF. The CDR3 nucleotides are TGTGCCAGCAGTGAATTTAACGAGCAGTTCTTC. Complete variable domain (other parts from reference TRBV25-1 and TRBJ2-1): EADIYQTPRYLVIGTGKKITLECSQTMGHDKMYWYQQDPGMELHLIHYSYGVNSTEKGDLSSESTVSRIRTEHFPLTLESARPSHTSQYLCASSEFNEQFFGPGTRLTVL.

A note on this clone: Other DNA sequences within the sample encode an identical CDR3. V gene TRBV28 combines with J gene TRBJ1-1, with TRBD1 identical over 10 bases. V was clipped by 5 bases and J by 3 bases; unmatched bases: 3. This CDR3 spans 14 amino acids. CDR1 and CDR2 from the germline V gene are MDHEN and SYDVKM. The CDR3 protein is CASSPGTGDTEAFF. For the CDR3, the DNA is TGTGCCAGCAGTCCCGGGACAGGGGACACTGAAGCTTTCTTT.

The genes are TRBV29-1 and TRBJ2-1, with 10 bases lining up with TRBD2. The V segment lost 6 bases and the J segment 7 bases; nucleotides outside the gene matches: 18. The CDR3 has 17 residues. CDR1 SQVTM and CDR2 ANQGSEA come from the germline V gene. CDR3 nucleotides: TGCAGCGTCCTAAGGACTAGCGGAGCCCCCCCTTGGAATGAGCAGTTCTTC. It translates to CSVLRTSGAPPWNEQFF.

This clone has more than one count but fewer than ten. This specimen includes other DNA sequences encoding the same CDR3. J is TRBJ2-7 and V is TRBV13; D is ambiguous. Deletions cut 0 bases from V and 2 bases from J, with 5 bases between. There are 13 residues in the CDR3. Germline V lookup: CDR1 PRHDT, CDR2 FYEKMQ (reference sequence). Here the CDR3 reads CASSLGRTYEQYF. CDR3 sequence (DNA): TGTGCCAGCAGCTTAGGCAGAACCTACGAGCAGTACTTC. The whole variable domain, filled in from reference TRBV13 and TRBJ2-7, reads AAGVIQSPRHLIKEKRETATLKCYPIPRHDTVYWYQQGPGQDPQFLISFYEKMQSDKGSIPDRFSAQQFSDYHSELNMSSLELGDSALYFCASSLGRTYEQYFGPGTRLTVT.

This chain connects TRBV18 to TRBJ2-3; D ambiguous. The CDR3 runs 15 residues. Germline lookup yields CDR1 KGHSH and CDR2 LQKENI. The V end lost 3 bases, the J end lost 4 bases, and 14 bases lay between the germline ends. CDR3: CASSPEWGGADTQYF. The CDR3 nucleotides read TGTGCCAGCTCACCTGAATGGGGTGGGGCAGATACGCAGTATTTT.